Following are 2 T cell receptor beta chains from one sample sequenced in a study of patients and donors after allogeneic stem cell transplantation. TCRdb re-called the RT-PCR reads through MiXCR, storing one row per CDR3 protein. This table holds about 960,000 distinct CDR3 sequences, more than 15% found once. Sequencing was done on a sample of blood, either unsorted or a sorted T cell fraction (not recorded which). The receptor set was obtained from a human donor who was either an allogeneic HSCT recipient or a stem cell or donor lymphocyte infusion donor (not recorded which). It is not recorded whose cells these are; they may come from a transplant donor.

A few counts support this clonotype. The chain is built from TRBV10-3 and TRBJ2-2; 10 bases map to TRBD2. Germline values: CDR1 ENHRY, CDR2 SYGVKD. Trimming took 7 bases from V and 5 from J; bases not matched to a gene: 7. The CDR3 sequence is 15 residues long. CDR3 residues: CAINGAGGVTGELFF. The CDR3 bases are TGTGCCATCAATGGAGCGGGGGGGGTTACCGGGGAGCTGTTTTTT.

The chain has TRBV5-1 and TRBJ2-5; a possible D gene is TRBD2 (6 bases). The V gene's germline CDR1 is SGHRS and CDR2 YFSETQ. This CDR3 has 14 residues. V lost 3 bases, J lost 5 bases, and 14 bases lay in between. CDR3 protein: CASSYIDRGETQYF. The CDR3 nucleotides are TGCGCCAGCAGCTACATTGATCGGGGGGAGACCCAGTACTTC.